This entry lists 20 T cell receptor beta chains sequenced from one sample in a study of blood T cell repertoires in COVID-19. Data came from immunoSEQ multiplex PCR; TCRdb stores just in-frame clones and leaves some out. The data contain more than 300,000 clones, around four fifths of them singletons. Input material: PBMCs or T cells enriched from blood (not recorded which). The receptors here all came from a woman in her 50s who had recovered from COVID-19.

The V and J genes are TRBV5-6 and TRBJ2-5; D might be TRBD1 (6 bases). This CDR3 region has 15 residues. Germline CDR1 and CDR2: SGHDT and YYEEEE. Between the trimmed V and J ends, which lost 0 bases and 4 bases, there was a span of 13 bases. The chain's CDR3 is CASSLGGGQGETQYF. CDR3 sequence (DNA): TGTGCCAGCAGCTTGGGAGGGGGTCAGGGAGAGACCCAGTACTTC.

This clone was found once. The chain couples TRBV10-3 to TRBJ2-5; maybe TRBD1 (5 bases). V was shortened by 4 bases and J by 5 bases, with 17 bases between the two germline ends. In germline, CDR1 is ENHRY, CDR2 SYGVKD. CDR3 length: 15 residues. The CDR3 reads CAISGLLAGPETQYF. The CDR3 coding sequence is TGTGCCATCAGTGGCCTCCTGGCAGGGCCGGAGACCCAGTACTTC.

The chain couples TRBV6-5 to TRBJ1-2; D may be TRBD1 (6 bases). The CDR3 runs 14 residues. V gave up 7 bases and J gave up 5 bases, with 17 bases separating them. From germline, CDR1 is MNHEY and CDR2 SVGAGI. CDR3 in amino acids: CASITLDSAYGYTF. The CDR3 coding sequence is TGTGCCAGCATTACCTTGGACAGTGCTTATGGCTACACCTTC.

This CDR3 is CASSVGGVRGLTDTQYF. CDR3 nucleotides: TGTGCCAGCAGCGTAGGGGGGGTTAGGGGCCTCACAGATACGCAGTATTTT. This chain connects TRBV9 to TRBJ2-3; weak D call: TRBD2 (6 bases). This CDR3 has 17 residues. V dropped 0 bases and J dropped 2 bases, with 16 bases sitting between them. Germline CDR1 is SGDLS and CDR2 is YYNGEE. The whole variable domain, remainder taken from reference TRBV9 and TRBJ2-3, is DSGVTQTPKHLITATGQRVTLRCSPRSGDLSVYWYQQSLDQGLQFLIQYYNGEERAKGNILERFSAQQFPDLHSELNLSSLELGDSALYFCASSVGGVRGLTDTQYFGPGTRLTVL.

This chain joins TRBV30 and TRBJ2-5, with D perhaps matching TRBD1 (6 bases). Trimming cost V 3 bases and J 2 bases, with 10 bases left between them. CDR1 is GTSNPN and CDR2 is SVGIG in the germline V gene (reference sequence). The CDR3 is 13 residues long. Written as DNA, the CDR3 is TGTGCCTGGAGGGGGACATCGCAAGAGACCCAGTACTTC. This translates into CAWRGTSQETQYF.

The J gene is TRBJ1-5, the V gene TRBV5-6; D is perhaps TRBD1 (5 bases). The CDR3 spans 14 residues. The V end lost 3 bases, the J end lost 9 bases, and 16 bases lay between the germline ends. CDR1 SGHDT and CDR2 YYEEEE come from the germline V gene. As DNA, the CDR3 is TGTGCCAGCAGCTCACGGACGGGGGATTGGCCCCAGCATTTT. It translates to CASSSRTGDWPQHF.

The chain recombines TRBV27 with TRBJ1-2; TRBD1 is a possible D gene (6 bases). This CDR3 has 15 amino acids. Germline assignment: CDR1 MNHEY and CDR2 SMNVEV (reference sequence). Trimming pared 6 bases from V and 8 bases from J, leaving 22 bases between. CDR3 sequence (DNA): TGTGCCAGCAGCGCCGTCTCACAGGGCGGCGGGGGCTACACCTTC. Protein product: CASSAVSQGGGGYTF.

CDR3 sequence reads: CASSIGGPLSSTEAFF. CDR3 in DNA: TGTGCCAGTAGTATCGGCGGCCCCCTTTCGAGCACTGAAGCTTTCTTT. The J gene is TRBJ1-1, the V gene TRBV19; unclear D gene. The CDR3 sequence is 16 residues long. Trimming stripped 3 bases from V and 4 bases from J, with 18 bases between. Germline assignment: CDR1 LNHDA and CDR2 SQIVND (reference sequence).

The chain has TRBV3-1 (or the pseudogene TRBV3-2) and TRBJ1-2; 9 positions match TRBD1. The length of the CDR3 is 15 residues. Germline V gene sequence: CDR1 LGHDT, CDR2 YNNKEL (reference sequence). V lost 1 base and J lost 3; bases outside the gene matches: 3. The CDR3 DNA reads TGTGCCAGCAGCCAAGTTAACAGGGGGCACTATGGCTACACCTTC. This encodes CASSQVNRGHYGYTF.

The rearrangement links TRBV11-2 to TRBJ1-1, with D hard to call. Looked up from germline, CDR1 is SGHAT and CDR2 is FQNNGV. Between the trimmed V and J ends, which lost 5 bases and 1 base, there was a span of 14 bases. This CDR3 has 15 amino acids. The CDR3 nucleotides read TGTGCCAGCAGCCCACGGGTGTTGCCGAACACTGAAGCTTTCTTT. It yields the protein CASSPRVLPNTEAFF.

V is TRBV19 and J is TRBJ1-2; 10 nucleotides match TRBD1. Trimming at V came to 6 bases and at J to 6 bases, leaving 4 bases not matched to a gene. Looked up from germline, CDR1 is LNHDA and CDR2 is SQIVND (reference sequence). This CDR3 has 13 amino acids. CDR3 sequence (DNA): TGTGCCAGTAGATTCGGGACAGGGGATGGCTACACCTTC. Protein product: CASRFGTGDGYTF.

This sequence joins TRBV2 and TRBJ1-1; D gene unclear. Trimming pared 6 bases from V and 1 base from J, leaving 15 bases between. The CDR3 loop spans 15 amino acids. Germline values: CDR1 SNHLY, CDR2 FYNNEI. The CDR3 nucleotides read TGTGCCAGCAGCTTAAACGACATAGGGAACACTGAAGCTTTCTTT. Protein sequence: CASSLNDIGNTEAFF. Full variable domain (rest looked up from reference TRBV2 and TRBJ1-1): EPEVTQTPSHQVTQMGQEVILRCVPISNHLYFYWYRQILGQKVEFLVSFYNNEISEKSEIFDDQFSVERPDGSNFTLKIRSTKLEDSAMYFCASSLNDIGNTEAFFGQGTRLTVV.

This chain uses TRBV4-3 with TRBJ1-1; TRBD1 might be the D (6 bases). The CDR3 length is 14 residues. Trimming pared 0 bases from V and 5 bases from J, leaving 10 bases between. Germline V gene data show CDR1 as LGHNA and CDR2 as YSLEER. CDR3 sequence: CASSQEPGDTEAFF. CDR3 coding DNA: TGCGCCAGCAGCCAAGAACCAGGGGATACTGAAGCTTTCTTT.

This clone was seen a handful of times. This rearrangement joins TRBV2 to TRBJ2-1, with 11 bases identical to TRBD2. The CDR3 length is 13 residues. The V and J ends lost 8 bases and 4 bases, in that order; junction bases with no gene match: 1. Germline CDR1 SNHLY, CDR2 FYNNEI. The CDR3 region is CASGTSGYNEQFF. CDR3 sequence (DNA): TGTGCCAGCGGGACTAGCGGTTACAATGAGCAGTTCTTC. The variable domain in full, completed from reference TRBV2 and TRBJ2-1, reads EPEVTQTPSHQVTQMGQEVILRCVPISNHLYFYWYRQILGQKVEFLVSFYNNEISEKSEIFDDQFSVERPDGSNFTLKIRSTKLEDSAMYFCASGTSGYNEQFFGPGTRLTVL.

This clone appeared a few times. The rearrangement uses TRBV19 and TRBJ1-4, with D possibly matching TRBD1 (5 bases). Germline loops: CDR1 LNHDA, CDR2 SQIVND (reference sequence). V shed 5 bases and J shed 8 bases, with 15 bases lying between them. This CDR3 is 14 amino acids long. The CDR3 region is CASSRLQGGEKLFF. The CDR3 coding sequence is TGTGCCAGTAGTCGCCTTCAGGGTGGAGAAAAACTGTTTTTT.

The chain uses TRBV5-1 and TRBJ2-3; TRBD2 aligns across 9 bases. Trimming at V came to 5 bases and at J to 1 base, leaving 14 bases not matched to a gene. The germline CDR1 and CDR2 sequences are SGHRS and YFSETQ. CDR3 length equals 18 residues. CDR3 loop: CASRDGTSSFFRTDTQYF. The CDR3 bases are TGCGCCAGCAGGGACGGGACTAGCTCTTTTTTTCGCACAGATACGCAGTATTTT. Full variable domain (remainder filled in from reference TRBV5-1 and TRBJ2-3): KAGVTQTPRYLIKTRGQQVTLSCSPISGHRSVSWYQQTPGQGLQFLFEYFSETQRNKGNFPGRFSGRQFSNSRSEMNVSTLELGDSALYLCASRDGTSSFFRTDTQYFGPGTRLTVL.

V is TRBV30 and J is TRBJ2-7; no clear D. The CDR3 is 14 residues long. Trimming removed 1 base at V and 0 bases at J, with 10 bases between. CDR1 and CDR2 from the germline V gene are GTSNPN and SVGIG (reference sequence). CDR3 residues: CAWSARLDSYEQYF. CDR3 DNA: TGTGCCTGGAGTGCTCGACTCGACTCCTACGAGCAGTACTTC. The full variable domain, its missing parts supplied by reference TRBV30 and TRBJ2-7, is SQTIHQWPATLVQPVGSPLSLECTVEGTSNPNLYWYRQAAGRGLQLLFYSVGIGQISSEVPQNLSASRPQDRQFILSSKKLLLSDSGFYLCAWSARLDSYEQYFGPGTRLTVT.

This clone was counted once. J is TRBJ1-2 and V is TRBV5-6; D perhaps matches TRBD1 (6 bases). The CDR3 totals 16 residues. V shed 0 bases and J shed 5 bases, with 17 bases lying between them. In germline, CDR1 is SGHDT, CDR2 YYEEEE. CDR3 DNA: TGTGCCAGCAGCTTGGAGGGACACCTCCTCGGGTATGGCTACACCTTC. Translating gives CASSLEGHLLGYGYTF.

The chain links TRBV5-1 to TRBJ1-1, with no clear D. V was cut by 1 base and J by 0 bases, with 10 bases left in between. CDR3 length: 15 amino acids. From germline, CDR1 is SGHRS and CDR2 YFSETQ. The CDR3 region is CASSLSSFMNTEAFF. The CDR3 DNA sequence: TGCGCCAGCAGCTTGAGCTCGTTCATGAACACTGAAGCTTTCTTT.

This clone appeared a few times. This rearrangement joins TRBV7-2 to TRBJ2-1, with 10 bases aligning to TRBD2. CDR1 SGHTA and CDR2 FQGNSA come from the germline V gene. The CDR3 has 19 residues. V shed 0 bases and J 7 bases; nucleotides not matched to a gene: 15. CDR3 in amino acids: CASSLATGLLAGFGNEQFF. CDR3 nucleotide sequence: TGTGCCAGCAGCTTAGCGACGGGGTTACTAGCGGGATTCGGGAATGAGCAGTTCTTC.